The next 29 T cell receptor beta chains were all read from a single sample in a study of blood T cell repertoires in COVID-19. Assay used: immunoSEQ multiplex PCR; TCRdb lists only in-frame clones, some missing. The sample records over 100,000 clones, approximately 74% being singletons. The sequencing input was peripheral blood. The source of these receptors is a woman aged 70-85 years with acute or convalescent COVID-19.

The CDR3 bases are TGTGCCAGCAGCTTAAATCCCAGGGGCGTATTAAGTGGCTACACCTTC. Translation: CASSLNPRGVLSGYTF. The chain is built from TRBV7-9 and TRBJ1-2, with D possibly TRBD1 on 6 matching bases. The length of the CDR3 is 16 residues. The ends were cut back, 2 bases at V and 7 bases at J, with 20 bases in the middle. CDR1 is SEHNR, CDR2 FQNEAQ, per germline (reference sequence). The variable domain in full, completed from reference TRBV7-9 and TRBJ1-2, reads DTGVSQNPRHKITKRGQNVTFRCDPISEHNRLYWYRQTLGQGPEFLTYFQNEAQLEKSRLLSDRFSAERPKGSFSTLEIQRTEQGDSAMYLCASSLNPRGVLSGYTFGSGTRLTVV.

This clone was recorded only once. The same CDR3 also results from other DNA sequences found in this sample. J is TRBJ2-3 and V is TRBV28, with D perhaps matching TRBD1 (5 bases). The CDR3 has 13 amino acids. The V end was cut by 6 bases, the J end by 3 bases, with 10 bases between. Germline V lookup: CDR1 MDHEN, CDR2 SYDVKM. DNA for the CDR3: TGTGCCAGCAGCCTTCAGGGAACAGATACGCAGTATTTT. Translating gives CASSLQGTDTQYF. The full variable domain, rest sourced from reference TRBV28 and TRBJ2-3, is DVKVTQSSRYLVKRTGEKVFLECVQDMDHENMFWYRQDPGLGLRLIYFSYDVKMKEKGDIPEGYSVSREKKERFSLILESASTNQTSMYLCASSLQGTDTQYFGPGTRLTVL.

The V call is TRBV18, the J call TRBJ1-4; D gene uncertain. Trimming shortened V by 4 bases and J by 5 bases, and 8 bases separated the two germline ends. The CDR3 runs 13 residues. The germline V gene encodes CDR1 KGHSH and CDR2 LQKENI. The CDR3 nucleotides are TGTGCCAGCTCACGGGCCCTAAATGAAAAACTGTTTTTT. This translates into CASSRALNEKLFF.

The gene calls are TRBV19 and TRBJ2-1, with 9 bases fitting TRBD2. V gave up 7 bases and J gave up 7 bases; unmatched junction bases: 8. Germline-derived CDR1 and CDR2 are LNHDA and SQIVND (reference sequence). The CDR3 covers 14 residues. The CDR3 is CASIRAGGNNEQFF. The CDR3 nucleotides are TGTGCCAGTATCAGAGCGGGGGGTAATAATGAGCAGTTCTTC. The full variable domain, with the rest looked up from reference TRBV19 and TRBJ2-1, is DGGITQSPKYLFRKEGQNVTLSCEQNLNHDAMYWYRQDPGQGLRLIYYSQIVNDFQKGDIAEGYSVSREKKESFPLTVTSAQKNPTAFYLCASIRAGGNNEQFFGPGTRLTVL.

This clone has just one count. V is TRBV19 and J is TRBJ2-3; 12 bases map to TRBD2. The J segment lost 1 base and the V segment lost 4 bases, leaving 3 bases of the junction unmatched. Per germline, CDR1 LNHDA and CDR2 SQIVND (reference sequence). The CDR3 extends over 16 amino acids. Here the CDR3 reads CASSTRTSGGTDTQYF. The DNA of the CDR3 is TGTGCCAGTAGTACCAGGACTAGCGGGGGCACAGATACGCAGTATTTT.

The rearrangement uses TRBV27 and TRBJ2-2; TRBD2 might be the D (6 bases). Germline V gives CDR1 MNHEY, CDR2 SMNVEV (reference sequence). V was trimmed by 2 bases and J by 3 bases, leaving 13 bases between them. The CDR3 loop spans 16 amino acids. The DNA for the CDR3 is TGTGCCAGCAGTTTAACTAGCAGGACTTACACCGGGGAGCTGTTTTTT. Its translation is CASSLTSRTYTGELFF.

The V call is TRBV14, the J call TRBJ2-1, with D perhaps matching TRBD2 (6 bases). CDR1 and CDR2 from the germline V gene are SGHDN and FVKESK. The V and J ends lost 4 bases and 8 bases respectively, with 21 bases between them. The CDR3 sequence is 16 residues long. CDR3 sequence reads: CASSPLGGGTLDEQFF. CDR3 in DNA: TGTGCCAGCAGCCCCCTTGGTGGGGGGACCCTCGATGAGCAGTTCTTC.

This chain links TRBV5-8 with TRBJ1-1; TRBD1 might be the D (6 bases). The CDR3 sequence is 14 residues long. The germline CDR1 and CDR2 sequences are SGHTS and YDEGEE. The V gene lost 4 bases and the J gene lost 0 bases, with 10 bases spanning the gap. CDR3 in amino acids: CASSPGQMNTEAFF. The CDR3 DNA follows: TGTGCCAGCAGCCCGGGACAAATGAACACTGAAGCTTTCTTT.

This clone was detected only once. The CDR3 is CASSARTGGNTEAFF. For the CDR3, the DNA is TGCGCCAGCAGCGCACGGACAGGCGGGAACACTGAAGCTTTCTTT. This chain links TRBV4-1 with TRBJ1-1; 7 nucleotides align to TRBD1. The CDR3 covers 15 residues. Per the germline V gene, CDR1 is MGHRA and CDR2 is YSYEKL. The ends lost 5 bases at V and 1 base at J; junction bases unmatched: 7.

This rearrangement joins TRBV5-1 to TRBJ1-3, with TRBD1 as a possible D gene (5 bases). Germline CDR1 and CDR2: SGHRS and YFSETQ. Trimming removed 5 bases at V and 2 bases at J, with 8 bases between. The CDR3 has 13 amino acids. For the CDR3, the DNA is TGCGCCAGCAGGGGGGGGACTGGAAACACCATATATTTT. The encoded protein is CASRGGTGNTIYF.

CDR3 loop: CASSSTGGGADTQYF. CDR3 nucleotide sequence: TGTGCCAGCAGCTCCACAGGGGGCGGCGCAGATACGCAGTATTTT. This sequence joins TRBV6-6 and TRBJ2-3; 9 bases line up with TRBD1. This CDR3 spans 15 amino acids. V was pared by 6 bases and J by 4 bases, with 8 bases of the junction left unmatched. Germline lookup yields CDR1 MNHNY and CDR2 SVGAGI (reference sequence).

The CDR3 spells CASSGTSATYNEQFF. DNA for the CDR3: TGTGCCAGCTCGGGGACTAGCGCTACCTACAATGAGCAGTTCTTC. The gene calls are TRBV18 and TRBJ2-1; 10 bases match TRBD2. The germline V gene has CDR1 KGHSH and CDR2 LQKENI. The CDR3 contains 15 residues. With 6 bases clipped from V and 2 bases from J, the junction kept 4 bases outside the gene matches.

The rearrangement links TRBV28 to TRBJ1-2, with TRBD1 identical over 8 bases. This CDR3 spans 12 amino acids. With 7 bases clipped from V and 8 bases from J, the junction kept 6 bases outside the gene matches. The germline gives CDR1 MDHEN, CDR2 SYDVKM. The DNA of the CDR3 is TGTGCCAGCAACGGACAGGGTCGCGGCTACACCTTC. It translates to CASNGQGRGYTF.

The CDR3 nucleotides read TGTGCCAGCAGTTACAGGGTTCCCTTAGCGGGGAGCTCCTACAATGAGCAGTTCTTC. Residues: CASSYRVPLAGSSYNEQFF. V gene TRBV6-2 or TRBV6-3 combines with J gene TRBJ2-1, with 8 bases fitting TRBD2. The CDR3 covers 19 residues. The J segment lost 0 bases and the V segment lost 2 bases, leaving 12 bases of the junction unmatched. The V gene's germline CDR1 is MNHEY and CDR2 SVGEGT.

The chain combines TRBV7-6 with TRBJ2-1; the D gene is possibly TRBD1 (6 bases). V was shortened by 5 bases and J by 3 bases, with 11 bases between the two germline ends. The CDR3 length is 14 residues. Looked up from germline, CDR1 is SGHVS and CDR2 is FNYEAQ. The CDR3 here is CASSLTDSYNEQFF. CDR3 bases: TGTGCCAGCAGCCTAACGGACAGCTACAATGAGCAGTTCTTC.

Note on this clone: In the same sample, other DNA sequences code for this CDR3. V usage is TRBV18 and J usage is TRBJ2-7, with a weak D call TRBD1 (6 bases). This CDR3 comprises 13 residues. Germline V lookup: CDR1 KGHSH, CDR2 LQKENI. V dropped 1 base and J dropped 2 bases, with 6 bases sitting between them. The CDR3 region is CASSPQGAYEQYF. The CDR3 region has the DNA TGTGCCAGCTCACCACAGGGGGCCTACGAGCAGTACTTC.

The chain employs TRBV5-4 and TRBJ1-1; 10 positions match TRBD1. V gave up 3 bases and J gave up 7 bases; unmatched junction bases: 6. The CDR3 has 14 amino acids. Germline V gene lookup returns CDR1 SGHNT and CDR2 YYREEE (reference sequence). DNA of the CDR3: TGTGCCAGCAGCTCGGGACAGGGGTACGGTGAAGCTTTCTTT. Translating it yields CASSSGQGYGEAFF. Using reference TRBV5-4 and TRBJ1-1 for the parts outside the CDR3, the full variable domain is ETGVTQSPTHLIKTRGQQVTLRCSSQSGHNTVSWYQQALGQGPQFIFQYYREEENGRGNFPPRFSGLQFPNYSSELNVNALELDDSALYLCASSSGQGYGEAFFGQGTRLTVV.

The chain uses TRBV19 and TRBJ1-2, with D tentatively TRBD1 (5 bases). Looked up from germline, CDR1 is LNHDA and CDR2 is SQIVND (reference sequence). There are 12 residues in the CDR3. Trimming removed 6 bases from V and 8 bases from J, with 13 bases in between. In DNA form, the CDR3 reads TGTGCCAGTAGCATACTAACAGGAGGCTACACCTTC. This codes for CASSILTGGYTF.

V and J are TRBV5-4 and TRBJ1-2; D is uncertain. Trimming took 4 bases from V and 5 from J, leaving 12 bases between them. There are 13 residues in the CDR3. CDR1 and CDR2 from the germline V gene are SGHNT and YYREEE (reference sequence). The CDR3 coding sequence is TGTGCCAGCAGCGAAGAGGGAAAGTATGGCTACACCTTC. Amino acids: CASSEEGKYGYTF.

The CDR3 region is CASSPAGGSNTGELFF. The CDR3 DNA reads as TGTGCCAGCAGCCCAGCCGGCGGTTCGAACACCGGGGAGCTGTTTTTT. The chain employs TRBV7-9 and TRBJ2-2; D call uncertain. Germline V gene lookup returns CDR1 SEHNR and CDR2 FQNEAQ (reference sequence). CDR3 length: 16 amino acids. V lost 5 bases and J lost 0, with 13 bases in between.

The rearrangement uses TRBV5-6 and TRBJ1-2; perhaps TRBD1 as D (5 bases). Germline-derived CDR1 and CDR2 are SGHDT and YYEEEE. The CDR3 spans 13 residues. V lost 0 bases, J lost 8 bases, and 11 bases lay in between. The CDR3 protein is CASSLVGGDGYTF. The CDR3 nucleotides are TGTGCCAGCAGCTTGGTGGGGGGAGACGGCTACACCTTC.

The gene calls are TRBV15 and TRBJ2-7; weak D call: TRBD2 (7 bases). Between the trimmed V and J ends, which lost 1 base and 7 bases, there was a span of 14 bases. The CDR3 is made up of 14 amino acids. Per the germline V gene, CDR1 is LNHNV and CDR2 is YYDKDF (reference sequence). The CDR3 bases are TGTGCCACCAGCAGAGGGGGGGGCACTGAAGAGCAGTACTTC. It is translated as CATSRGGGTEEQYF.

The rearrangement joins TRBV28 to TRBJ2-3, with 10 bases that match TRBD2. Germline lookup yields CDR1 MDHEN and CDR2 SYDVKM. The length of the CDR3 is 15 residues. The V and J ends lost 4 bases and 1 base, in that order; junction bases with no gene match: 2. CDR3 loop: CASSSSGSGTDTQYF. As DNA, the CDR3 is TGTGCCAGCAGTTCTAGCGGGAGTGGCACAGATACGCAGTATTTT. Complete variable domain (other parts from reference TRBV28 and TRBJ2-3): DVKVTQSSRYLVKRTGEKVFLECVQDMDHENMFWYRQDPGLGLRLIYFSYDVKMKEKGDIPEGYSVSREKKERFSLILESASTNQTSMYLCASSSSGSGTDTQYFGPGTRLTVL.

The chain uses TRBV6-6 and TRBJ1-5; 9 bases line up with TRBD1. There are 14 residues in the CDR3. Germline CDR1 reads MNHNY; CDR2 reads SVGAGI (reference sequence). With V trimmed by 4 bases and J by 4 bases, 2 bases remained unmatched. The CDR3 spells CASSLGQGNQPQHF. In DNA, the CDR3 is TGTGCCAGCAGTTTAGGACAGGGGAATCAGCCCCAGCATTTT.

J is TRBJ1-2 and V is TRBV4-1, with a possible D match to TRBD1 (5 bases). Germline V gives CDR1 MGHRA, CDR2 YSYEKL. The CDR3 contains 15 residues. Trimming removed 0 bases at V and 5 bases at J, with 13 bases between. CDR3 loop: CASSQELQGLYGYTF. As DNA, the CDR3 is TGCGCCAGCAGCCAAGAACTCCAGGGCCTGTATGGCTACACCTTC.

Concerning this clone: One end of the junction is discordant with germline, which a read error may explain. V usage is TRBV7-7 and J usage is TRBJ2-3; 13 bases match TRBD2. Germline V gene data show CDR1 as SSHAT and CDR2 as FNYEAQ (reference sequence). The CDR3 consists of 16 residues. The CDR3 DNA is TGTGCTAGCAGCTTGGGACTAGCGGGGCTTTGGGATACGCAGTATTTT. It yields the protein CASSLGLAGLWDTQYF.

Concerning this clone itself: The same CDR3 also results from other DNA sequences found in this sample. The chain combines TRBV29-1 with TRBJ2-5; 8 bases are shared with TRBD1. V dropped 3 bases and J dropped 4; count of bases not matched to a gene: 1. The germline V gene has CDR1 SQVTM and CDR2 ANQGSEA. The CDR3 loop spans 12 amino acids. CDR3 amino acids: CSVDRGRETQYF. In nucleotides, the CDR3 is TGCAGCGTTGACAGGGGGCGAGAGACCCAGTACTTC.

This clone was seen a handful of times. The chain carries TRBV5-1 and TRBJ2-3; the D gene is possibly TRBD1 (6 bases). From germline, CDR1 is SGHRS and CDR2 YFSETQ. Trimming took 0 bases from V and 1 from J, leaving 9 bases between them. This CDR3 is 15 amino acids long. The CDR3 sequence: CASSLGGLGTDTQYF. The CDR3 nucleotides are TGCGCCAGCAGCTTGGGGGGGCTGGGCACAGATACGCAGTATTTT. The full variable domain, its missing parts supplied by reference TRBV5-1 and TRBJ2-3, is KAGVTQTPRYLIKTRGQQVTLSCSPISGHRSVSWYQQTPGQGLQFLFEYFSETQRNKGNFPGRFSGRQFSNSRSEMNVSTLELGDSALYLCASSLGGLGTDTQYFGPGTRLTVL.

This chain links TRBV6-2 or TRBV6-3 with TRBJ2-2, with 8 bases lining up with TRBD2. Per germline, CDR1 MNHEY and CDR2 SVGEGT. The V gene end was trimmed by 0 bases and the J gene end by 1 base; junction bases not matched to a gene: 7. This CDR3 region has 18 residues. CDR3 residues: CASSYSPLAGKNTGELFF. The CDR3 DNA reads TGTGCCAGCAGTTACTCGCCCTTAGCGGGGAAGAACACCGGGGAGCTGTTTTTT.